This T cell receptor (beta chain) comes out of a study of human T cells and chemical hapten exposure. This clonotype has a count of ten or more. As yet, its antigen is unknown. Study-wide results and caveats: Alopecia in the donors means their immune response may deviate from healthy people's.

Unique molecular identifiers were linked by the library to individual cDNA molecules. In TCRdb, the RACE reads were re-called with MiXCR into one record per CDR3 protein. The profile covers 370,000 or so distinct CDR3 sequences, with around 4.8% appearing a single time and over 2% taken by the ten largest. Sample time point: patch test 1, 2 weeks after DPC sensitization. As to treatment: therapeutic diphenylcyclopropenone sensitization with weekly scalp DPC. Germline CDR1 reads MNHEY; CDR2 reads SVGEGT. The CDR3 contains 13 residues. V was trimmed by 6 bases and J by 7 bases, leaving 13 bases between them.

The clonotype comes from a woman between 45 and 60 years old with alopecia areata. Some clones in this sample may be carry-over from other donors' samples. The sample in question was whole blood, obtained in connection with sensitization to the hapten diphenylcyclopropenone (DPC). The J gene is TRBJ1-5, the V gene TRBV6-2 or TRBV6-3, with a tentative D call TRBD1 (6 bases). CDR3 in amino acids: CASSEQGGQPQHF. The CDR3 coding sequence is TGTGCCAGCAGCGAACAGGGAGGACAGCCCCAGCATTTT.